These 18 T cell receptor beta chains were all obtained from the same sample, sequenced in a study of blood T cells in healthy people across ages. A sample-barcoded 5' primer and a J-beta primer mix were used in a second PCR of about 6 to 12 cycles. TCRdb used MiXCR to reprocess the 5' RACE reads, holding one entry per CDR3 protein. The data contain hundreds of thousands of distinct CDR3 sequences, around 30% of them singletons. The specimen sequenced was blood. These receptors were obtained from a woman older than 75 in good health.

As for this clonotype: This could be a read error, since a much larger clone is one nucleotide away. This rearrangement joins TRBV28 to TRBJ1-1; D is unresolved. This CDR3 comprises 17 residues. CDR1 is MDHEN and CDR2 is SYDVKM in the germline V gene. The CDR3 DNA reads TGTGTCAGCAGCCCTATACTGATTTACAGACCGAACACTGAAGCTTTCTTT. This sequence encodes CVSSPILIYRPNTEAFF.

The chain recombines TRBV6-6 with TRBJ2-2, with 7 positions matching TRBD2. The CDR3 loop spans 15 amino acids. V lost 6 bases and J lost 3; bases outside the gene matches: 7. The germline V gene encodes CDR1 MNHNY and CDR2 SVGAGI (reference sequence). In DNA form, the CDR3 reads TGTGCCAGCAGAACAAGCGGGGTCGACACCGGGGAGCTGTTTTTT. It encodes CASRTSGVDTGELFF.

J is TRBJ2-1 and V is TRBV11-2, with 11 nucleotides matching TRBD2. The CDR3 sequence is 17 residues long. Germline V gene sequence: CDR1 SGHAT, CDR2 FQNNGV. Losses at the gene ends were 4 bases for V and 2 bases for J; bases not matched to a gene: 7. Here the CDR3 DNA reads TGTGCCAGCAGCTCAACGACTAGCGGGAAAACCTACAATGAGCAGTTCTTC. The encoded protein is CASSSTTSGKTYNEQFF.

This clonotype was seen more than once but under ten times. This may come from a read error, since a much larger clone is one base off. This chain uses TRBV4-3 with TRBJ2-3; TRBD2 matches at 10 bases. The CDR3 loop spans 15 amino acids. V shed 2 bases and J 4 bases; nucleotides not matched to a gene: 3. Germline V gives CDR1 LGHNA, CDR2 YSLEER. The CDR3 reads CASSQWGLASDTQYF. CDR3 coding DNA: TGCGCCAGCAGCCAATGGGGACTAGCGTCAGATACGCAGTATTTT.

The genes are TRBV11-2 and TRBJ1-1; a possible D gene is TRBD1 (6 bases). Trimming pared 3 bases from V and 0 bases from J, leaving 14 bases between. The CDR3 spans 16 residues. Germline V gene lookup returns CDR1 SGHAT and CDR2 FQNNGV. The DNA for the CDR3 is TGTGCCAGCAGCTTGCAGGGGCCTATCATGAACACTGAAGCTTTCTTT. Translated: CASSLQGPIMNTEAFF.

This clonotype has a handful of counts. Being one base from a much bigger clone, this may be a read error. The chain joins TRBV20-1 to TRBJ1-2, with 7 bases lining up with TRBD1. There are 12 residues in the CDR3. The germline CDR1 and CDR2 sequences are DFQATT and SNEGSKA (reference sequence). The CDR3 loop reads CRASTGNYGYTF. CDR3 nucleotide sequence: TGCAGGGCATCGACAGGGAACTATGGCTACACCTTC.

The CDR3: CASQVSGINQPQHF. In DNA, the CDR3 is TGTGCCAGCCAGGTTAGCGGTATCAATCAGCCCCAGCATTTT. The chain links TRBV2 to TRBJ1-5; D is uncertain. Germline CDR1 and CDR2: SNHLY and FYNNEI. With 8 bases removed from V and 3 bases from J, the gap between germline ends came to 14 bases. The CDR3 extends over 14 amino acids.

This clonotype was observed many times. CDR3 amino acids: CASSLVGQNTDTQYF. The CDR3 DNA is TGCGCCAGCAGCTTGGTGGGGCAGAACACAGATACGCAGTATTTT. The chain is built from TRBV5-1 and TRBJ2-3, with D possibly being TRBD1 (5 bases). The CDR3 is made up of 15 amino acids. Per germline, CDR1 SGHRS and CDR2 YFSETQ. Trimming took 0 bases from V and 2 from J, leaving 10 bases between them.

With regard to this clonotype: This may come from a read error, since a much larger clone is one base off. This chain uses TRBV20-1 with TRBJ2-7, with a possible D match to TRBD1 (5 bases). The V end lost 0 bases, the J end lost 7 bases, and 19 bases lay between the germline ends. The CDR3 runs 15 residues. Germline values: CDR1 DFQATT, CDR2 SNEGSKA (reference sequence). The CDR3 DNA follows: TGCAGTGCTAGAGATATCAGGGCCGCCTACAATGAGCAGTACTTC. Residues: CSARDIRAAYNEQYF.

Ten or more counts support this clonotype. The genes are TRBV10-1 and TRBJ2-3, with D possibly TRBD2 on 5 matching bases. CDR3 length: 15 amino acids. The V end lost 2 bases, the J end lost 2 bases, and 11 bases lay between the germline ends. Germline V lookup: CDR1 WNHNN, CDR2 SYGVQD (reference sequence). The CDR3 DNA reads TGCGCCAGCAGTGAGAGCGGTGTAGCCACAGATACGCAGTATTTT. Translation: CASSESGVATDTQYF.

About this clonotype itself: A much more abundant neighbour one base away suggests this may be a read error. This chain uses TRBV5-1 with TRBJ1-6; possibly TRBD1 for D (6 bases). Germline V gene sequence: CDR1 SGHRS, CDR2 YFSETQ. The CDR3 totals 15 residues. CDR3 bases: TGCGCCGGCAGCCCGGGACATCGGGATAATTCACCCCTCCACTTT. This encodes CAGSPGHRDNSPLHF.

This clonotype appeared many times. The V call is TRBV5-1, the J call TRBJ1-2; TRBD1 matches at 8 bases. The CDR3 has 13 residues. CDR1 SGHRS and CDR2 YFSETQ come from the germline V gene. V shed 4 bases and J 7 bases; nucleotides not matched to a gene: 6. The DNA of the CDR3 is TGCGCCAGCAGCGAACAGGGGGACAGTGGCTACACCTTC. Translated: CASSEQGDSGYTF.

This clonotype was observed at least ten times. This sequence joins TRBV5-1 and TRBJ2-1; D gene unclear. V was clipped by 0 bases and J by 1 base, with 14 bases between them. The germline V gene has CDR1 SGHRS and CDR2 YFSETQ. The CDR3 is 17 amino acids. Here the CDR3 reads CASSLAGAAPSYNEQFF. The CDR3 coding sequence is TGCGCCAGCAGCTTGGCCGGCGCAGCACCTTCCTACAATGAGCAGTTCTTC. The full variable domain, completed using reference TRBV5-1 and TRBJ2-1, is KAGVTQTPRYLIKTRGQQVTLSCSPISGHRSVSWYQQTPGQGLQFLFEYFSETQRNKGNFPGRFSGRQFSNSRSEMNVSTLELGDSALYLCASSLAGAAPSYNEQFFGPGTRLTVL.

This clonotype has more than one count but fewer than ten. The rearrangement links TRBV12-3 or TRBV12-4 to TRBJ2-2; D possibly corresponds to TRBD1 (6 bases). V lost 3 bases and J 8 bases, leaving 10 bases between the germline ends. The CDR3 is 13 amino acids. CDR3 amino acids: CASSLGAKGELFF. As DNA, the CDR3 is TGTGCCAGCAGTTTGGGGGCTAAGGGGGAGCTGTTTTTT.

J is TRBJ2-5 and V is TRBV11-2; 9 bases are a match to TRBD1. This CDR3 is built from 14 residues. Germline V lookup: CDR1 SGHAT, CDR2 FQNNGV. Trimming at V came to 7 bases and at J to 11 bases, leaving 14 bases not matched to a gene. CDR3: CASTKGDRVYEQYF. The DNA for the CDR3 is TGTGCCAGCACCAAGGGGGACAGGGTTTATGAGCAGTACTTC.

Points on this clonotype: Given a much more abundant clone one base away, this may be a read error. It is likely a read error, because the conserved phenylalanine at the end of the CDR3 is missing. J is TRBJ1-2 and V is TRBV7-2, with D perhaps TRBD1 (5 bases). Germline V gene sequence: CDR1 SGHTA, CDR2 FQGNSA. The CDR3 contains 13 residues. The V end lost 2 bases, the J end lost 6 bases, and 10 bases lay between the germline ends. As DNA, the CDR3 is TGTGCCAGCAGCTTAAGGGGTCCTAATGGCTACACCTCC. It translates to CASSLRGPNGYTS.

The CDR3 loop reads CASRRQGTKNTEAFF. The CDR3 DNA sequence: TGCGCCAGCAGACGACAGGGGACAAAGAACACTGAAGCTTTCTTT. The genes are TRBV10-2 and TRBJ1-1; 8 bases line up with TRBD1. Germline CDR1 is WSHSY and CDR2 is SAAADI. CDR3 size: 15 residues. The junction had 7 bases not matched to a gene; V was cut back by 6 bases and J by 1 base.

V usage is TRBV28 and J usage is TRBJ1-6; the D gene is possibly TRBD1 (6 bases). Trimming took 6 bases from V and 6 from J, leaving 24 bases between them. From germline, CDR1 is MDHEN and CDR2 SYDVKM. The CDR3 has 18 residues. CDR3 in DNA: TGTGCCAGCAGAATCCCTAGGGGGGGTGTTAAAGTTAATTCACCCCTCCACTTT. It encodes CASRIPRGGVKVNSPLHF.